The clone carrying this TCR beta chain was detected only a few times. Its antigen is still unknown. This CDR3 is built from 14 residues. CDR1 is SGHAT and CDR2 is FQNNGV in the germline V gene. With V trimmed by 8 bases and J by 7 bases, 13 bases remained unmatched. The record originates from a study of cytomegalovirus exposure and HLA in healthy donors. A 120-subject validation cohort, separate from the approximately 670-subject first cohort, supplied the donors. The table came from immunoSEQ multiplex PCR; TCRdb's copy has only in-frame clones and leaves some out. The table lists some 170,000 clones, approximately 88% of them singletons. Study-wide results and caveats: The classifier reportedly diagnosed cytomegalovirus status with high specificity and sensitivity. Subsequent analysis of the 100 to 150 validation repertoires found a tendency for first-cohort TCR clusters to co-occur. Cytomegalovirus association was assigned to about 150 TCR beta chains.

V and J are TRBV11-2 and TRBJ1-2; 7 bases map to TRBD1. The sequence came from a man under 40 in good health and CMV-seropositive. The sample comprised PBMCs. CDR3 in DNA: TGTGCCAGCGGGCCATCCACAGGGGTCTCTGGCTACACCTTC. It codes for CASGPSTGVSGYTF. The full variable domain, completed using reference TRBV11-2 and TRBJ1-2, is EAGVAQSPRYKIIEKRQSVAFWCNPISGHATLYWYQQILGQGPKLLIQFQNNGVVDDSQLPKDRFSAERLKGVDSTLKIQPAKLEDSAVYLCASGPSTGVSGYTFGSGTRLTVV.